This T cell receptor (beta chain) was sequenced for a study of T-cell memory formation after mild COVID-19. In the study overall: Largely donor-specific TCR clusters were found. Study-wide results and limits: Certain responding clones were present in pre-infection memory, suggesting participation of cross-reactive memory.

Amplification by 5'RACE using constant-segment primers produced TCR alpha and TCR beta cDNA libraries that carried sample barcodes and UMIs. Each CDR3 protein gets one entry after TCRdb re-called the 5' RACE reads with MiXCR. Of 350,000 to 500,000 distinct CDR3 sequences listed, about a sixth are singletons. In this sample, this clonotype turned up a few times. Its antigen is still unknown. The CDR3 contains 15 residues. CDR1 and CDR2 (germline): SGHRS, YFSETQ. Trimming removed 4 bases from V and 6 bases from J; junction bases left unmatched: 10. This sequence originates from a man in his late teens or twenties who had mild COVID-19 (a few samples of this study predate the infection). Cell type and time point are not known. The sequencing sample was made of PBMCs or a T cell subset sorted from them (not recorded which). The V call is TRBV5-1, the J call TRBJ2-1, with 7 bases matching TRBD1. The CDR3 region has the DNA TGCGCCAGCAGCGATTGGGACAGAGCCTCCAATGAGCAGTTCTTC. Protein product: CASSDWDRASNEQFF.